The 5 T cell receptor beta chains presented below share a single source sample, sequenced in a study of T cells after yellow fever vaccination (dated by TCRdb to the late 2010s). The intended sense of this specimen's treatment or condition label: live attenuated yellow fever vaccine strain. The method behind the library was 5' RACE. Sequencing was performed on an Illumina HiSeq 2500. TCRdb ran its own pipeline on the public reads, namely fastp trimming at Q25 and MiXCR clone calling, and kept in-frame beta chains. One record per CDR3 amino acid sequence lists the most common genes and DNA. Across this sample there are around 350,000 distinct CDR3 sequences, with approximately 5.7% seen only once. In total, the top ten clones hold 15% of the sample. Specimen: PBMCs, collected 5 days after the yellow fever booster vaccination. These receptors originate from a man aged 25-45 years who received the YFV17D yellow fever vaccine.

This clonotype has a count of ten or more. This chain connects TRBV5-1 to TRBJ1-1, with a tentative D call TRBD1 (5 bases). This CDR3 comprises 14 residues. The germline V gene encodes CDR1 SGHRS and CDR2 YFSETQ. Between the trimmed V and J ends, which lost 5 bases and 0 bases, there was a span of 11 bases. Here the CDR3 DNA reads TGCGCCAGCAGTAGGACAAGTCTGAACACTGAAGCTTTCTTT. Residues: CASSRTSLNTEAFF.

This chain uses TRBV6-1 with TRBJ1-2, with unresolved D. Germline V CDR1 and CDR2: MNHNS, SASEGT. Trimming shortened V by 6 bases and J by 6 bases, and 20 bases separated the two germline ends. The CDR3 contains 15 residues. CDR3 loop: CASSPLPRSVNGYTF. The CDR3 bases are TGTGCCAGCAGCCCTCTACCCCGATCAGTAAATGGCTACACCTTC.

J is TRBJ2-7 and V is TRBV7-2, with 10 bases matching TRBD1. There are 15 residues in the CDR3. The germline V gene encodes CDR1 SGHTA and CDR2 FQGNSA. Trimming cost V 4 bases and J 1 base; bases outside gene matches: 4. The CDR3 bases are TGTGCCAGCAGCTCCAGACAGGGGGCATCCTACGAGCAGTACTTC. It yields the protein CASSSRQGASYEQYF.

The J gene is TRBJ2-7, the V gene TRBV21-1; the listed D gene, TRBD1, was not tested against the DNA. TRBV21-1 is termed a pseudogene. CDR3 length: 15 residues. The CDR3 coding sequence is TGTGCCAGCAGCCAGATACGGGACAGGGGTTCCGAGCAGTACTTC. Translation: CASSQIRDRGSEQYF.

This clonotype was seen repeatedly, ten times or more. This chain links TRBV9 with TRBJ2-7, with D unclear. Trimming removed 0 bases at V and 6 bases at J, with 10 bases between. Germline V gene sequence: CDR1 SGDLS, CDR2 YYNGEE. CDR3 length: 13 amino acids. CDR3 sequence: CASSVDNPGEQYF. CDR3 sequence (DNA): TGTGCCAGCAGCGTAGACAACCCTGGCGAGCAGTACTTC.